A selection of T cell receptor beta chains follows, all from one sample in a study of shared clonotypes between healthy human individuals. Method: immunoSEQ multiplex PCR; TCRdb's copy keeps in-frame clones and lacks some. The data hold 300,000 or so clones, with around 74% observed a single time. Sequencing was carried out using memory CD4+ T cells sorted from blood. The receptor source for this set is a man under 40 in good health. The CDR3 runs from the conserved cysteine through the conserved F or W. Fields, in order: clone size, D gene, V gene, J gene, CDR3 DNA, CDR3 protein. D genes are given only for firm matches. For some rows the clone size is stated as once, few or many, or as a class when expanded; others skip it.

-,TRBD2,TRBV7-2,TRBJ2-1,TGTGCCAGCAGCTATCTGCCAGGACTAGCCAACAATGAGCAGTTCTTC,CASSYLPGLANNEQFF
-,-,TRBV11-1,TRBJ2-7,TGTGCCAGCAGCTTAGTGGGGCCTAGCTCCTACGAGCAGTACTTC,CASSLVGPSSYEQYF
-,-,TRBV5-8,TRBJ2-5,TGTGCCAGCAGCTTAGCTGGGAAAGAGACCCAGTACTTC,CASSLAGKETQYF
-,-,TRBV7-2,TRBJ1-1,TGTGCCAGCAGCTATCATGGAAATTTAGAAGCTTTCTTT,CASSYHGNLEAFF
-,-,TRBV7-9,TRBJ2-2,TGTGCCAACAGCTTAAGGGCTCTAGCTTACACCGGGGAGCTGTTTTTT,CANSLRALAYTGELFF
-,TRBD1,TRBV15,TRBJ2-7,TGTGCCACCAGCAGAGATAGAGAGGGGGCTACTCACGAGCAGTACTTC,CATSRDREGATHEQYF
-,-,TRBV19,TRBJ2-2,TGTGCCAGTTCCAGAAAATGGGGCACCGGGGAGCTGTTTTTT,CASSRKWGTGELFF
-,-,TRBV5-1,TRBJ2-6,TGCGCCAGCAGCCCGGCCGCTACAGGGAGCTCTGGGGCCAACGTCCTGACTTTC,CASSPAATGSSGANVLTF
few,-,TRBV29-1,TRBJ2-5,TGCAGCGTTGGCCCCTCCCAAGAGACCCAGTACTTC,CSVGPSQETQYF
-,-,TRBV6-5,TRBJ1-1,TGTGCCAGCAGAAGACAGGCGCGGAACACTGAAGCTTTCTTT,CASRRQARNTEAFF
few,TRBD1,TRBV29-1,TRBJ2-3,TGCAGCGTTGACGGGGACAGGGTTGGGGATACGCAGTATTTT,CSVDGDRVGDTQYF
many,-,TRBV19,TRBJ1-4,TGTGCCAGTAGTACCCGGCGGGCAACTAATGAAAAACTGTTTTTT,CASSTRRATNEKLFF
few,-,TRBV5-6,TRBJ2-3,TGTGCCAGCAGCAGAGGTACAGGTCACACAGATACGCAGTATTTT,CASSRGTGHTDTQYF
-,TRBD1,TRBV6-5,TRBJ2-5,TGTGCCAGCAGCAGGGACAGACAAGAGACCCAGTACTTC,CASSRDRQETQYF
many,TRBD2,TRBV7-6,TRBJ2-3,TGTGCCAGCAGCGAAAGACTAGCGGGAGAGGGGACAGATACGCAGTATTTT,CASSERLAGEGTDTQYF
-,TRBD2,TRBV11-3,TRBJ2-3,TGTGCCAGCAGCTTAGGCGGGAGTTCAGATACGCAGTATTTT,CASSLGGSSDTQYF
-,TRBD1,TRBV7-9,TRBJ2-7,TGTGCCAGCACCGCAGGCAGACGACAGGGTCTCCACGAGCAGTACTTC,CASTAGRRQGLHEQYF
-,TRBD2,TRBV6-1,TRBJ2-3,TGTGCCAGCAGTGAAGTCTTCGGACTAGCCATCACAGATACGCAGTATTTT,CASSEVFGLAITDTQYF
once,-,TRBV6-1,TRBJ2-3,TGTGCCAGCAGTGAAGCCCGATTGCGGAGCACGCAGTATTTT,CASSEARLRSTQYF
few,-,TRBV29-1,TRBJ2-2,TGCAGCGTACGGCAGGGCGGCACCGGGGAGCTGTTTTTT,CSVRQGGTGELFF
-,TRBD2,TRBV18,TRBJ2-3,TGTGCCAGCTCACCAATCACTAGCGGGGTAAAAGATACGCAGTATTTT,CASSPITSGVKDTQYF
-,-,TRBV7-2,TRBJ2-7,TGTGCCAGCAGCTTAGAATTCGGGAGTTGGTACGAGCAGTACTTC,CASSLEFGSWYEQYF
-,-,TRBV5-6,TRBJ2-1,TGTGCCAGCAGCTTTTACGTTTCCAATGAGCAGTTCTTC,CASSFYVSNEQFF
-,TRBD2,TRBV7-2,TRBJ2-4,TGTGCCAGCAGCTTAAAGGCGGGAGGGCCCCAAAACATTCAGTACTTC,CASSLKAGGPQNIQYF
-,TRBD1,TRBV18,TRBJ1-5,TGTGCCAGCTCAGCGGACAGGGATCAGCCCCAGCATTTT,CASSADRDQPQHF
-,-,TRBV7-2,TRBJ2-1,TGTGCCAGCAGCCAGTTTAATGAGCAGTTCTTC,CASSQFNEQFF
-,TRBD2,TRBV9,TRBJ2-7,TGTGCCAGCAGCGTAGGAGCGGGAGCGCCGGACGAGCAGTACTTC,CASSVGAGAPDEQYF
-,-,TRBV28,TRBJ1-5,TGTGCCAGCAGTGAAACTAATAGCAATCAGCCCCAGCATTTT,CASSETNSNQPQHF
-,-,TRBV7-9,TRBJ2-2,TGTGCCAGCAGCTTAGTTCGGCAAACAACCGGGGAGCTGTTTTTT,CASSLVRQTTGELFF
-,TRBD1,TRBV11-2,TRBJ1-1,TGTGCCAGCAGCCCCAGGGGGGGTCGGAACACTGAAGCTTTCTTT,CASSPRGGRNTEAFF
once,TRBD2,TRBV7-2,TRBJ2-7,TGTGCCAGCAGCCGGTGGACTAGAGACTACGAGCAGTACTTC,CASSRWTRDYEQYF
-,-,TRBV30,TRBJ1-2,TGTGCCCGGAATAAGGGATTTGGGGACTATGGCTACACCTTC,CARNKGFGDYGYTF
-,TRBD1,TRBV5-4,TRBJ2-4,TGTGCCAGCAGCCACGACAGGGGGCCAGACATTCAGTACTTC,CASSHDRGPDIQYF
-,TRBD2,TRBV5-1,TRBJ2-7,TGCGCCAGCAGCTTGGACACTAGCGGGAGCCTCCGCGAGCAGTACTTC,CASSLDTSGSLREQYF
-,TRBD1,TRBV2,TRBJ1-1,TGTGCCAGCAGCCTGAGACAGGGTTACCCTACTGAAGCTTTCTTT,CASSLRQGYPTEAFF
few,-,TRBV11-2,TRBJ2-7,TGTGCCAGCAGCTTTCTGCGGAAAGAGCAGTACTTC,CASSFLRKEQYF
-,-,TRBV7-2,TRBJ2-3,TGTGCCAGCAGCCGTTCGGGGGCACGCACAGATACGCAGTATTTT,CASSRSGARTDTQYF
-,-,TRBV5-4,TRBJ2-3,TGTGCCAGCAAGGAAACGGGGCAGACTAGCACAGATACGCAGTATTTT,CASKETGQTSTDTQYF
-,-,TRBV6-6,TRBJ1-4,TGTGCCAGCAGTTACATGGGAGGGGTTGAAAAACTGTTTTTT,CASSYMGGVEKLFF
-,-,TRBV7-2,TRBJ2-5,TGTGCCAGCAGCTTACAGCAAGCGTTGGCGGAGACCCAGTACTTC,CASSLQQALAETQYF
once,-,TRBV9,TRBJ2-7,TGTGCCAGCAGCGTAGGTGTAGTGGACTACGAGCAGTACTTC,CASSVGVVDYEQYF
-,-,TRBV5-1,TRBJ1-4,TGCGCCAGCAGCACGGGAGGCGGGGGACTGGATGAAAAACTGTTTTTT,CASSTGGGGLDEKLFF
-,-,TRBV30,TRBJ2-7,TGTGCCTGGAAGCGGACCCACGAGCAGTACTTC,CAWKRTHEQYF
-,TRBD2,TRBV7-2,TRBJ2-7,TGTGCCAGCAGCTTAACTGTAGCGGGAGTGGCCGAGCAGTACTTC,CASSLTVAGVAEQYF
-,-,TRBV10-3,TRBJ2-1,TGTGCCATCAGTGAGTCGGAACGGTACAATGAGCAGTTCTTC,CAISESERYNEQFF
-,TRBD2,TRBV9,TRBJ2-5,TGTGCCAGCAGCGCATACACTAGCGGGAGTCGGGAGACCCAGTACTTC,CASSAYTSGSRETQYF
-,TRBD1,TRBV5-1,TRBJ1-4,TGCGCCAGCAGCTTGGGAGACAGGGAACGTCATGAAAAACTGTTTTTT,CASSLGDRERHEKLFF
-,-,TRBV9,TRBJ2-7,TGTGCCAGCAGCGTTACGGCAACCCCAAGGTACGAGCAGTACTTC,CASSVTATPRYEQYF
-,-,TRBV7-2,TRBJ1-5,TGTGCCAGCAGCGGGCGAGGGAATCAGCCCCAGCATTTT,CASSGRGNQPQHF
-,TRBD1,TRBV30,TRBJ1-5,TGTGCCTGGAGGAGGGGACAGCAGGTTGATCAGCCCCAGCATTTT,CAWRRGQQVDQPQHF
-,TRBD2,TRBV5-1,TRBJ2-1,TGCGCCAGCAGCTTGGATGCTAGCGGGACAGATGAGCAGTTCTTC,CASSLDASGTDEQFF
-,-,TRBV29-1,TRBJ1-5,TGCAGCGTTGGAGGAGTAAATCAGCCCCAGCATTTT,CSVGGVNQPQHF
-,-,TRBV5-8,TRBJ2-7,TGTGCCAGCAGCCCGGGGAACATTGGGGAGCAGTACTTC,CASSPGNIGEQYF
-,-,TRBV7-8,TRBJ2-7,TGTGCCAGCAGCTTAGAGGGCGGAGTCTACGAGCAGTACTTC,CASSLEGGVYEQYF
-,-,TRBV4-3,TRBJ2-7,TGCGCCAGCAGCCTCCACACCGGAGTCAGGTACGAGCAGTACTTC,CASSLHTGVRYEQYF
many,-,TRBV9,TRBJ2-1,TGTGCCAGCCCCCAAGGGGGACCAACCTACAATGAGCAGTTCTTC,CASPQGGPTYNEQFF
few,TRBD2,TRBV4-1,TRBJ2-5,TGCGCCAGCAGCCAACGAGGGGTAGCGGGAGGGGAGGAGACCCAGTACTTC,CASSQRGVAGGEETQYF
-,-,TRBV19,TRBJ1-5,TGTGCCAGTAGTGCCCAACAGGGAAAAAGCAATCAGCCCCAGCATTTT,CASSAQQGKSNQPQHF
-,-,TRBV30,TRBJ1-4,TGTGCCTGGAATTTGAGGGGAGGGGGAGAAAAACTGTTTTTT,CAWNLRGGGEKLFF